These 26 T cell receptor beta chains were sequenced from one sample in a study of control samples from healthy donors and cancer patients. Using immunoSEQ multiplex PCR, the repertoire was profiled, and TCRdb retains in-frame clones only, with some absent. Seen here are 150,000 or so clones, about 87% observed once, and the top ten hold around 11%. The material sequenced was blood. The receptor set was obtained from a man under 40 in good health.

The chain recombines TRBV27 with TRBJ1-1; D gene ambiguous. CDR1 MNHEY and CDR2 SMNVEV come from the germline V gene (reference sequence). V gave up 2 bases and J gave up 2 bases, with 9 bases separating them. This CDR3 is 14 amino acids long. The CDR3: CASSLVLANTEAFF. The CDR3 nucleotides are TGTGCCAGCAGTTTAGTCTTGGCAAACACTGAAGCTTTCTTT.

The rearrangement joins TRBV7-2 to TRBJ2-1, with 13 nucleotides matching TRBD2. V shed 2 bases, J shed 7 bases, and the junction held 2 bases outside the gene matches. This CDR3 comprises 15 residues. Germline CDR1 and CDR2: SGHTA and FQGNSA. The CDR3 sequence: CASSLTSGRANEQFF. The CDR3 region has the DNA TGTGCCAGCAGCTTAACTAGCGGGAGGGCGAATGAGCAGTTCTTC.

The gene calls are TRBV6-2 or TRBV6-3 and TRBJ2-7; unclear D gene. This CDR3 is 14 amino acids long. Germline values: CDR1 MNHEY, CDR2 SVGEGT. V was trimmed by 6 bases and J by 2 bases, leaving 14 bases between them. The CDR3 protein is CASSLLQVTYEQYF. The CDR3 DNA sequence: TGTGCCAGCAGCTTACTGCAGGTTACCTACGAGCAGTACTTC.

This rearrangement joins TRBV7-2 to TRBJ1-4; D perhaps matches TRBD1 (5 bases). Per the germline V gene, CDR1 is SGHTA and CDR2 is FQGNSA. The CDR3 totals 15 residues. V was shortened by 5 bases and J by 4 bases, with 14 bases between the two germline ends. DNA of the CDR3: TGTGCCAGCAGCCAAGGAACAGGCCTTAATGAAAAACTGTTTTTT. Its translation: CASSQGTGLNEKLFF.

This clone was seen only a few times. The rearrangement links TRBV6-1 to TRBJ1-1; D is perhaps TRBD1 (6 bases). CDR1 and CDR2 (germline): MNHNS, SASEGT. This CDR3 region has 14 residues. Trimming stripped 0 bases from V and 4 bases from J, with 9 bases between. CDR3 sequence (DNA): TGTGCCAGCAGTGAAGCGGACAGTAGCACTGAAGCTTTCTTT. This encodes CASSEADSSTEAFF.

The chain couples TRBV12-5 to TRBJ1-3; 8 bases are a match to TRBD1. J gave up 2 bases and V 2 bases, and 8 bases lay outside the gene matches. The CDR3 consists of 17 residues. Germline lookup yields CDR1 LGHNT and CDR2 FRNRAP. The chain's CDR3 is CASGLRGQGSAGNTIYF. For the CDR3, the DNA is TGTGCTAGTGGTTTGAGAGGACAGGGAAGTGCTGGAAACACCATATATTTT.

This sequence joins TRBV10-3 and TRBJ1-3; possible D gene TRBD1, 5 bases. Germline V gene data show CDR1 as ENHRY and CDR2 as SYGVKD. The V end lost 11 bases, the J end lost 0 bases, and 14 bases lay between the germline ends. The CDR3 is 14 residues long. CDR3 nucleotide sequence: TGTGCCGCCGGGGGGGAGGGCTCTGGAAACACCATATATTTT. Its translation: CAAGGEGSGNTIYF.

The chain has TRBV7-2 and TRBJ2-3; 8 nucleotides agree with TRBD2. Germline assignment: CDR1 SGHTA and CDR2 FQGNSA. This CDR3 contains 18 residues. J gave up 8 bases and V 3 bases, and 19 bases lay outside the gene matches. CDR3 in amino acids: CASSFRGRQTRGLGTQYF. The CDR3 DNA reads as TGTGCCAGCAGCTTTCGGGGAAGACAGACGAGGGGACTAGGTACGCAGTATTTT.

This clone was recorded only once. DNA of the CDR3: TGTGCCAGCAGTTTATCCAGGGCGAACACTGAAGCTTTCTTT. This sequence encodes CASSLSRANTEAFF. This sequence joins TRBV27 and TRBJ1-1; TRBD1 might be the D (5 bases). The CDR3 covers 14 residues. Germline-derived CDR1 and CDR2 are MNHEY and SMNVEV (reference sequence). V lost 0 bases and J lost 1, with 6 bases in between.

The chain joins TRBV5-4 to TRBJ1-5; no firm D call. V shed 4 bases and J shed 3 bases, with 11 bases lying between them. Germline values: CDR1 SGHNT, CDR2 YYREEE (reference sequence). This CDR3 is built from 14 residues. CDR3 DNA sequence: TGTGCCAGCAGCGGTGGACCGGACAATCAGCCCCAGCATTTT. Translating it yields CASSGGPDNQPQHF.

The rearrangement joins TRBV5-5 to TRBJ2-7; D gene uncertain. The CDR3 runs to 14 residues. V lost 0 bases to trimming and J lost 7 bases, with 14 bases between them. CDR1 is SGHKS, CDR2 YYEKEE, per germline (reference sequence). The CDR3: CASSLGQAAVEQYF. The CDR3 bases are TGTGCCAGCAGCTTGGGTCAGGCCGCGGTAGAGCAGTACTTC. The whole variable domain, remainder taken from reference TRBV5-5 and TRBJ2-7, is DAGVTQSPTHLIKTRGQQVTLRCSPISGHKSVSWYQQVLGQGPQFIFQYYEKEERGRGNFPDRFSARQFPNYSSELNVNALLLGDSALYLCASSLGQAAVEQYFGPGTRLTVT.

The chain uses TRBV25-1 and TRBJ1-2; D unclear. V dropped 4 bases and J dropped 3 bases, with 15 bases sitting between them. In germline, CDR1 is MGHDK, CDR2 SYGVNS. CDR3 length: 15 residues. CDR3 nucleotide sequence: TGTGCCAGCAGTGGAGCCCCGCGTGGCCACTATGGCTACACCTTC. It specifies CASSGAPRGHYGYTF.

This rearrangement joins TRBV19 to TRBJ1-3, with TRBD1 identical over 7 bases. The junction had 9 bases not matched to a gene; V was cut back by 6 bases and J by 1 base. This CDR3 spans 16 amino acids. Germline values: CDR1 LNHDA, CDR2 SQIVND (reference sequence). CDR3: CASSRLTGTSGNTIYF. The DNA of the CDR3 is TGTGCCAGTAGCCGACTGACAGGGACATCTGGAAACACCATATATTTT.

The J gene is TRBJ1-1, the V gene TRBV27, with a weak D call TRBD1 (6 bases). Trimming stripped 5 bases from V and 3 bases from J, with 10 bases between. The CDR3 sequence is 13 residues long. The germline gives CDR1 MNHEY, CDR2 SMNVEV (reference sequence). The chain's CDR3 is CASSRDTYTEAFF. Written as DNA, the CDR3 is TGTGCCAGCAGTCGGGACACCTACACTGAAGCTTTCTTT.

The chain couples TRBV9 to TRBJ2-3, with 10 bases that match TRBD2. Germline loops: CDR1 SGDLS, CDR2 YYNGEE. This CDR3 has 16 amino acids. Germline trimming cut 0 bases from V and 4 bases from J; bases unmatched to any gene: 5. The CDR3 DNA is TGTGCCAGCAGCGTAGCTACGGGACTAGCGTCAGATACGCAGTATTTT. It specifies CASSVATGLASDTQYF.

The rearrangement links TRBV4-1 to TRBJ1-3, with no clear D. Trimming stripped 1 base from V and 0 bases from J, with 7 bases between. The CDR3 loop spans 15 amino acids. Germline CDR1 is MGHRA and CDR2 is YSYEKL. The CDR3 DNA follows: TGCGCCAGCAGCCAAGCAGGTACCTCTGGAAACACCATATATTTT. Translating it yields CASSQAGTSGNTIYF.

This clone showed up just once. CDR3 in amino acids: CSVDGQGSANEQFF. CDR3 in DNA: TGCAGCGTAGACGGACAGGGTTCGGCCAATGAGCAGTTCTTC. The chain recombines TRBV29-1 with TRBJ2-1; 8 bases map to TRBD1. J was trimmed by 6 bases and V by 6 bases; bases with no gene match: 10. The CDR3 contains 14 residues. Germline CDR1 is SQVTM and CDR2 is ANQGSEA.

CDR3: CASSSGIGQPQHF. DNA for the CDR3: TGTGCCAGCAGCTCAGGGATTGGGCAGCCCCAGCATTTT. This chain links TRBV11-2 with TRBJ1-5, with D perhaps TRBD1 (5 bases). Trimming shortened V by 4 bases and J by 7 bases, and 11 bases separated the two germline ends. The CDR3 has 13 residues. In germline, CDR1 is SGHAT, CDR2 FQNNGV.

The chain recombines TRBV5-5 with TRBJ2-7; 7 bases agree with TRBD2. Germline loops: CDR1 SGHKS, CDR2 YYEKEE (reference sequence). The CDR3 sequence is 17 residues long. The V segment lost 0 bases and the J segment 0 bases; nucleotides outside the gene matches: 9. The CDR3 region is CASSLDTRGVSSYEQYF. The CDR3, as DNA: TGTGCCAGCAGCTTGGATACCCGGGGGGTAAGCTCCTACGAGCAGTACTTC.

This clone was found a few times. V and J are TRBV27 and TRBJ2-1; 8 nucleotides match TRBD2. V shed 4 bases, J shed 6 bases, and the junction held 8 bases outside the gene matches. Germline CDR1 is MNHEY and CDR2 is SMNVEV (reference sequence). The CDR3 sequence is 15 residues long. The CDR3 DNA reads as TGTGCCAGCAGTTCTCCGGGACTAGGGGGCAATGAGCAGTTCTTC. This codes for CASSSPGLGGNEQFF.

J is TRBJ1-6 and V is TRBV28; 10 bases align to TRBD1. This CDR3 comprises 16 residues. The J segment lost 8 bases and the V segment lost 6 bases, leaving 10 bases of the junction unmatched. CDR1 MDHEN and CDR2 SYDVKM come from the germline V gene. In DNA form, the CDR3 reads TGTGCCAGCAGGCTCTTATCGGGACAGGGGTATTCACCCCTCCACTTT. Its protein is CASRLLSGQGYSPLHF.

V usage is TRBV4-1 and J usage is TRBJ2-3, with 8 bases lining up with TRBD1. Germline CDR1 MGHRA, CDR2 YSYEKL. CDR3 size: 13 residues. Germline trimming cut 4 bases from V and 4 bases from J; bases unmatched to any gene: 1. This CDR3 is CASSLQGADTQYF. CDR3 nucleotides: TGCGCCAGCAGCCTACAGGGGGCAGATACGCAGTATTTT.

V and J are TRBV28 and TRBJ1-5; no reliable D call. Germline V gene sequence: CDR1 MDHEN, CDR2 SYDVKM. The CDR3 covers 13 residues. With 2 bases removed from V and 9 bases from J, the gap between germline ends came to 11 bases. This CDR3 is CASSLNTEWPQHF. DNA of the CDR3: TGTGCCAGCAGTTTAAACACTGAGTGGCCCCAGCATTTT. The variable domain in full, with the rest retrieved from reference TRBV28 and TRBJ1-5, is DVKVTQSSRYLVKRTGEKVFLECVQDMDHENMFWYRQDPGLGLRLIYFSYDVKMKEKGDIPEGYSVSREKKERFSLILESASTNQTSMYLCASSLNTEWPQHFGDGTRLSIL.

The chain couples TRBV12-3 or TRBV12-4 to TRBJ2-2; TRBD2 is a possible D gene (5 bases). V lost 2 bases, J lost 7 bases, and 8 bases lay in between. The CDR3 is made up of 13 amino acids. Written as DNA, the CDR3 is TGTGCCAGCAGTTTACGGACTGGCGGGGAGCTGTTTTTT. Its translation: CASSLRTGGELFF.

The gene calls are TRBV7-2 and TRBJ1-6, with D unresolved. Trimming left V 1 base short and J 1 base short, with 5 bases between. This CDR3 spans 15 amino acids. CDR1 SGHTA and CDR2 FQGNSA come from the germline V gene. The CDR3 DNA reads TGTGCCAGCAGCTTAGTGGGGTCCTATAATTCACCCCTCCACTTT. Its translation: CASSLVGSYNSPLHF.

To note about this clone: The junction and the germline gene differ at one end; a read error may be behind it. Additional DNA sequences in this sample encode the identical CDR3. This sequence joins TRBV4-1 and TRBJ2-5, with 10 bases that match TRBD2. CDR1 and CDR2 (germline): MGHRA, YSYEKL. CDR3 size: 15 residues. This chain's CDR3 is CASSASGGRVETQYF. The CDR3 DNA reads as TGTGCCAGCAGCGCTAGCGGGGGAAGAGTGGAGACCCAGTACTTC.